Shown below are 10 T cell receptor beta chains from a single sample sequenced in a study of response to subunit inactivated influenza vaccine. TCRdb redid the calling of the RT-PCR reads with MiXCR, one entry per CDR3 protein. Of roughly 790,000 distinct CDR3 sequences listed, less than 25% are singletons. The sequencing here drew on PBMCs from blood, taken approximately 5 days after vaccination. The source of these receptors is a man aged 50 to 60 who received an inactivated influenza vaccine.

The CDR3 DNA is TGTGCCAGCATCGGGACAAGGAACACCGGGGAGCTGTTTTTT. Its protein is CASIGTRNTGELFF. The gene calls are TRBV12-3 or TRBV12-4 and TRBJ2-2; perhaps TRBD1 as D (6 bases). CDR3 length: 14 amino acids. V lost 7 bases and J lost 1, with 10 bases in between.

This clonotype was counted many times. This chain connects TRBV7-2 to TRBJ2-2; D uncertain. The V end was cut by 5 bases, the J end by 5 bases, with 9 bases between. This CDR3 comprises 13 residues. CDR1 and CDR2 from the germline V gene are SGHTA and FQGNSA. The CDR3 DNA follows: TGTGCCAGCAGCCCCCCCGTAACCGGGGAGCTGTTTTTT. Protein product: CASSPPVTGELFF.

This clonotype was seen a few times. V usage is TRBV27 and J usage is TRBJ2-3; D is uncertain. Germline lookup yields CDR1 MNHEY and CDR2 SMNVEV (reference sequence). Trimming pared 4 bases from V and 6 bases from J, leaving 20 bases between. The CDR3 totals 16 residues. CDR3 loop: CASSSILPILGDTQYF. CDR3 nucleotides: TGTGCCAGCAGTTCCATTCTCCCAATTTTAGGGGATACGCAGTATTTT.

This clonotype was counted a few times. CDR3 bases: TGTGCCAGCAGCTTAGATAGGCGGTCCGAGACCCAGTACTTC. Translated, it gives CASSLDRRSETQYF. The rearrangement uses TRBV7-2 and TRBJ2-5; no firm D call. V lost 1 base, J lost 5 bases, and 11 bases lay in between. Germline loops: CDR1 SGHTA, CDR2 FQGNSA. This CDR3 contains 14 residues. The full variable domain, its missing parts supplied by reference TRBV7-2 and TRBJ2-5, is GAGVSQSPSNKVTEKGKDVELRCDPISGHTALYWYRQSLGQGLEFLIYFQGNSAPDKSGLPSDRFSAERTGGSVSTLTIQRTQQEDSAVYLCASSLDRRSETQYFGPGTRLLVL.

This clonotype was detected only a few times. The genes are TRBV5-5 and TRBJ2-1; TRBD2 agrees at 11 bases. This CDR3 comprises 16 residues. With V trimmed by 1 base and J by 6 bases, 6 bases remained unmatched. Germline assignment: CDR1 SGHKS and CDR2 YYEKEE (reference sequence). The CDR3 spells CASSLSGTSGINEQFF. Here the CDR3 DNA reads TGTGCCAGCAGCTTGTCCGGGACTAGCGGTATCAATGAGCAGTTCTTC.

This clonotype was detected only a few times. This chain uses TRBV12-3 or TRBV12-4 with TRBJ2-6; D is uncertain. V lost 3 bases, J lost 0 bases, and 9 bases lay in between. The length of the CDR3 is 16 residues. This CDR3 reads CASSFFDNSGANVLTF. In DNA form, the CDR3 reads TGTGCCAGCAGTTTTTTTGATAACTCTGGGGCCAACGTCCTGACTTTC.

The rearrangement uses TRBV7-2 and TRBJ2-3, with D hard to call. V lost 8 bases and J lost 0, with 15 bases in between. Germline CDR1 is SGHTA and CDR2 is FQGNSA. The CDR3 runs 15 residues. This chain's CDR3 is CASAASRTSTDTQYF. In DNA, the CDR3 is TGTGCCAGCGCCGCTAGTAGAACTAGCACAGATACGCAGTATTTT.

Only a few counts were recorded for this clonotype. The chain uses TRBV9 and TRBJ2-6; no definite D call. V was shortened by 0 bases and J by 1 base, with 11 bases between the two germline ends. Germline CDR1 SGDLS, CDR2 YYNGEE. This CDR3 has 17 amino acids. CDR3 sequence reads: CASSVGLSRSGANVLTF. The DNA for the CDR3 is TGTGCCAGCAGCGTAGGATTATCACGGTCTGGGGCCAACGTCCTGACTTTC.

This clonotype was detected many times. This sequence joins TRBV28 and TRBJ1-2; TRBD1 matches 7 bases. Germline values: CDR1 MDHEN, CDR2 SYDVKM. V lost 10 bases to trimming and J lost 0 bases; unmatched junction nucleotides: 8. The CDR3 loop spans 14 amino acids. CDR3 nucleotides: TGTGCCATCCTTGACAGGGTGGCTAACTATGGCTACACCTTC. This codes for CAILDRVANYGYTF.

The table lists this clonotype with a few counts. V is TRBV2 and J is TRBJ2-7; 7 nucleotides match TRBD2. In germline, CDR1 is SNHLY, CDR2 FYNNEI. This CDR3 has 13 amino acids. Unmatched junction bases numbered 3, after V lost 7 bases and J lost 0 bases. The CDR3 is CASIRGSSYEQYF. Written as DNA, the CDR3 is TGTGCCAGCATCCGCGGGAGCTCCTACGAGCAGTACTTC.